This T cell receptor (beta chain) was recovered during a study of blood T cell repertoires in COVID-19. Study overall: Sites across the United States, Italy and Spain contributed samples from acute and convalescent COVID-19. T cells, B-cell-depleted T cells, or PBMCs supplied cDNA or gDNA.

Per the original data handling: Using reference gene primer amplification, nucleated cell counts were estimated. The method was immunoSEQ multiplex PCR; TCRdb's version includes in-frame clones alone and lacks a portion of them. The DNA gave D and trimming, while V, J and clone size come from that table. The table shows approximately 200,000 clones, with 80% to 90% occurring only once. This clone was found a few times. This CDR3 spans 11 amino acids. Germline lookup yields CDR1 SGHDN and CDR2 FVKESK. V lost 4 bases and J 11 bases, leaving 9 bases between the germline ends. Sequencing was performed on peripheral blood. This TCR was recovered from an elderly woman with COVID-19, enrolled during active disease. The V gene is TRBV14, the J gene TRBJ1-5; tentative D call: TRBD1 (5 bases). Here the CDR3 reads CASSRDSTQHF. The CDR3, as DNA: TGTGCCAGCAGCCGGGACTCCACCCAGCATTTT.